Here is one TCR beta chain with its context. Libraries were prepared by immunoSEQ multiplex PCR; TCRdb keeps only in-frame clonotypes and omits some of them. This sample has about 870,000 clones; 92% occur once, and the top ten carry less than 25%. Naive CD8 cells lacked CD45RO, underwent positive selection for CCR7 and left out terminally differentiated effector memory CD45RA+ cells. The data belong to a study of shared clonotypes between healthy human individuals. CDR1 is LGHNA, CDR2 YSLEER, per germline. The CDR3 runs 16 residues. V lost 0 bases to trimming and J lost 4 bases; unmatched junction nucleotides: 6.

The rearrangement links TRBV4-3 to TRBJ2-7; the match to TRBD2 covers 10 bases. The receptor was isolated from a man in his thirties or forties in good health. Sequencing was carried out using naive CD8+ T cells sorted from blood. This chain's CDR3 is CASSQEWRTSGYEQYF. CDR3 DNA: TGCGCCAGCAGCCAAGAATGGAGGACTAGCGGTTACGAGCAGTACTTC.